This TCR beta chain came from a study of vaccination effects on CD4 cells after COVID-19. Data came from immunoSEQ multiplex PCR; TCRdb stores just in-frame clones and leaves some out. The sample includes around 68,000 clones, 75% to 85% seen only once; the top ten take 12%. Whole-study findings and limits: In the late period after vaccination, infection- and vaccine-induced clones contracted markedly. Convalescent patients were few in the study, and early post-infection timepoints were absent. Only a single clone (1 of 255 vaccine-induced clones in healthy vaccinees) cross-reacted with common cold coronaviruses.

In the ViraFEST assay, antigen-specific CD4+ clonotypes were identified by expansion after peptide-pool stimulation. The culture ran for roughly ten days before CD4+ T cells were isolated. Having tested negative for nucleocapsid antibodies, the vaccine recipients showed no prior SARS-CoV-2 infection. Both day 3 and day 7 saw half the medium replaced with IL-2 medium. V was pared by 0 bases and J by 1 base, with 12 bases between. CDR1 is SGHRS, CDR2 YFSETQ, per germline. The CDR3 is made up of 16 amino acids. Regarding this clone: Antigen unknown.

The sequencing used CD4+ T cells from PBMCs cultured with SARS-CoV-2 spike peptides, collected before COVID-19 vaccination. The V and J genes are TRBV5-1 and TRBJ2-3; D is uncertain. The clonotype comes from a human donor who received a COVID-19 vaccine. The CDR3 spells CASSLGPLSGTDTQYF. The CDR3 DNA sequence: TGCGCCAGCAGCTTGGGCCCGCTTTCGGGCACAGATACGCAGTATTTT.